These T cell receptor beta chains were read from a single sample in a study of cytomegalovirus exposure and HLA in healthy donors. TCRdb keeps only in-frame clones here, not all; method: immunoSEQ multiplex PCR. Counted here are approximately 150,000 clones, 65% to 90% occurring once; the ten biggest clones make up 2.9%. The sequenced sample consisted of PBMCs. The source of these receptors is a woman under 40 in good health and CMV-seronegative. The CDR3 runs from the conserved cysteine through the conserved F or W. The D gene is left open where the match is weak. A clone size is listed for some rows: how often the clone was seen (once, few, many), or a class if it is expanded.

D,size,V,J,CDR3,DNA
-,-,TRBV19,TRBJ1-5,CASSIWAVPQPQHF,TGTGCCAGTAGTATATGGGCAGTACCTCAGCCCCAGCATTTT
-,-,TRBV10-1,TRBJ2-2,CASSEGTTGELFF,TGCGCCAGCAGTGAGGGCACCACCGGGGAGCTGTTTTTT
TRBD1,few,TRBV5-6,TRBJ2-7,CASSLGQGINEQYF,TGTGCCAGCAGCTTGGGACAGGGAATAAACGAGCAGTACTTC
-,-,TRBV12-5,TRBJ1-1,CASGLKTSYDSAEAFF,TGTGCTAGTGGTTTGAAGACTTCCTACGACAGCGCTGAAGCTTTCTTT
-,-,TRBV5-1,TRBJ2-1,CASSLVPSATYNEQFF,TGCGCCAGCAGCTTGGTACCCAGCGCCACCTACAATGAGCAGTTCTTC
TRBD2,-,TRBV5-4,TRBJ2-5,CASSGGSSGGVAQYF,TGTGCCAGCAGCGGGGGGAGTAGTGGGGGGGTGGCCCAGTACTTC
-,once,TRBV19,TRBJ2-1,CASSAGGNEQFF,TGTGCCAGTAGTGCAGGGGGGAATGAGCAGTTCTTC
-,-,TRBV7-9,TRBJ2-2,CSSSLVGGINTGELFF,TGTTCCAGCAGCTTAGTAGGAGGAATCAACACCGGGGAGCTGTTTTTT
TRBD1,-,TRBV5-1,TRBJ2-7,CASSLRGQGVSEQYF,TGCGCCAGCAGCTTGAGGGGACAGGGGGTGTCCGAGCAGTACTTC
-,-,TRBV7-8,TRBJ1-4,CASTRGPGLREKLFF,TGTGCCAGCACCAGAGGTCCAGGGTTGCGTGAAAAACTGTTTTTT
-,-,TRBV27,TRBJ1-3,CASSPTSSGNTIYF,TGTGCCAGCAGTCCAACAAGCTCTGGAAACACCATATATTTT
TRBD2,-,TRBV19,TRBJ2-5,CASSLAGIQETQYF,TGTGCCAGTAGTCTAGCGGGGATCCAAGAGACCCAGTACTTC
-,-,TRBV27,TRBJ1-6,CASSLYMSGLSPLHF,TGTGCCAGCAGTTTGTATATGTCGGGTTTGTCACCCCTCCACTTT
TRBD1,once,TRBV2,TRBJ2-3,CASSVTGQGIPDTQYF,TGTGCCAGCAGTGTAACGGGACAGGGGATTCCAGATACGCAGTATTTT
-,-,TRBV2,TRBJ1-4,CASSRRHEGEKLFF,TGTGCCAGCTCTCGCCGGCATGAGGGCGAAAAACTGTTTTTT
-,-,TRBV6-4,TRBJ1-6,CASLSTGILPPLHF,TGTGCCAGCCTGAGCACAGGGATCCTACCACCCCTCCACTTT
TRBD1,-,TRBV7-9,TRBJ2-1,CASSLSGGQDEQFF,TGTGCCAGCAGCCTCTCAGGGGGTCAGGATGAGCAGTTCTTC
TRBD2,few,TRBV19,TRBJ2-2,CASSLRFQDGGGGTGELFF,TGTGCCAGTAGTCTGAGGTTTCAGGATGGCGGGGGTGGTACCGGGGAGCTGTTTTTT
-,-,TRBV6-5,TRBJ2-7,CASSYSSGSRSYEQYF,TGTGCCAGCAGTTACTCGAGTGGGAGCAGGAGCTACGAGCAGTACTTC
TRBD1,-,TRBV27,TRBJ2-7,CASSLSQGAREQYF,TGTGCCAGCAGTTTATCACAGGGGGCACGAGAGCAGTACTTC
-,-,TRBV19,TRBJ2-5,CASSIRYHQETQYF,TGTGCCAGTAGTATCCGGTATCACCAAGAGACCCAGTACTTC
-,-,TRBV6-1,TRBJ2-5,CASSELGETQYF,TGTGCCAGCAGTGAACTAGGAGAGACCCAGTACTTC
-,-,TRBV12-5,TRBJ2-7,CASGSAFGEQYF,TGTGCTAGTGGTTCGGCCTTCGGGGAGCAGTACTTC
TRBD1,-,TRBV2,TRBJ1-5,CASTRDRGRGNQPQHF,TGTGCCAGCACTCGGGACAGGGGAAGGGGCAATCAGCCCCAGCATTTT
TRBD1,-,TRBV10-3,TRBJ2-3,CAISAGQGEADTQYF,TGTGCCATCAGTGCCGGACAGGGGGAAGCGGATACGCAGTATTTT
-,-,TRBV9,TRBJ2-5,CASSVGGGDIQETQYF,TGTGCCAGCAGCGTAGGAGGGGGGGACATACAAGAGACCCAGTACTTC
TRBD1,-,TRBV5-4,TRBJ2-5,CASSLAGQGGETQYF,TGTGCCAGCAGCTTGGCAGGACAGGGGGGAGAGACCCAGTACTTC
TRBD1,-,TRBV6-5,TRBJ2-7,CASSGQVSYEQYF,TGTGCCAGCAGTGGACAGGTATCATACGAGCAGTACTTC
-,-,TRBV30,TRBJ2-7,CAWSVGGYEQYF,TGTGCCTGGAGCGTAGGAGGGTACGAGCAGTACTTC
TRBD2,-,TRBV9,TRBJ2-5,CASSGGTGGTQYF,TGTGCCAGCAGCGGGGGGACGGGAGGGACCCAGTACTTC
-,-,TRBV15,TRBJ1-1,CATSRDGAVKQNTEAFF,TGTGCCACCAGCAGAGATGGGGCAGTGAAACAGAACACTGAAGCTTTCTTT
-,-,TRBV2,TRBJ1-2,CASSFRQANRRGYGYTF,TGTGCCAGCAGCTTCCGACAGGCCAATCGACGTGGCTATGGCTACACCTTC
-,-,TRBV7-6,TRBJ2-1,CASSRKLNEQFF,TGTGCCAGCAGCAGAAAACTCAATGAGCAGTTCTTC
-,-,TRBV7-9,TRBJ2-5,CASSLVQGQETQYF,TGTGCCAGCAGCTTAGTACAGGGTCAAGAGACCCAGTACTTC
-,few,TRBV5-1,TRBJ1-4,CASSLDSTNEKLFF,TGCGCCAGCAGCTTGGACAGCACTAATGAAAAACTGTTTTTT
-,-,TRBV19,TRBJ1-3,CASSLGGRGFNTIYF,TGTGCCAGTAGCCTCGGAGGCAGGGGATTCAACACCATATATTTT
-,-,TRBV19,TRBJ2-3,CASSPQIGTDTQYF,TGTGCCAGTAGTCCCCAGATTGGCACAGATACGCAGTATTTT
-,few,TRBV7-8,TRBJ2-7,CASSQKRTAVEQYF,TGTGCCAGCAGCCAAAAGAGGACAGCGGTAGAGCAGTACTTC
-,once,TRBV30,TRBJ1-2,CAWSREPGNYGYTF,TGTGCCTGGAGTCGGGAGCCAGGGAACTATGGCTACACCTTC
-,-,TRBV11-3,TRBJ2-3,CASSGGASTDTQYF,TGTGCCAGCAGCGGGGGGGCAAGCACAGATACGCAGTATTTT
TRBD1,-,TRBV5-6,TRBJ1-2,CASSPDRGINYGYTF,TGTGCCAGCAGCCCTGACAGGGGAATTAACTATGGCTACACCTTC
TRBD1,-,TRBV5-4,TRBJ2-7,CASTKPGGLEQYF,TGTGCCAGCACCAAACCAGGGGGCCTCGAGCAGTACTTC
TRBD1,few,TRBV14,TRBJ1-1,CASSTHTGTGEAFF,TGTGCCAGCAGCACCCACACCGGGACAGGGGAAGCTTTCTTT
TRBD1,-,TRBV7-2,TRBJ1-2,CASSLAGDRAYYGYTF,TGTGCCAGCAGCTTAGCCGGGGACAGGGCCTACTATGGCTACACCTTC
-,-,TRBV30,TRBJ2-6,CAWSVLRDFGPGANVLTF,TGTGCCTGGAGTGTACTAAGAGACTTTGGTCCCGGGGCCAACGTCCTGACTTTC
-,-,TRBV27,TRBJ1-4,CASGRVNEKLFF,TGTGCCAGCGGTCGCGTAAATGAAAAACTGTTTTTT
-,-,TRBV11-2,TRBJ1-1,CASRKGTEAFF,TGTGCCAGCAGAAAGGGGACTGAAGCTTTCTTT
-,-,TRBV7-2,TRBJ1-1,CASSGRGVWTEAFF,TGTGCCAGCAGCGGGCGGGGGGTGTGGACTGAAGCTTTCTTT
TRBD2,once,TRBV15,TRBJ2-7,CATRRAGGEQYF,TGTGCCACCAGAAGAGCGGGAGGCGAGCAGTACTTC
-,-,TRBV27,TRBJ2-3,CASSLAGLADTQYF,TGTGCCAGCAGTTTAGCAGGATTGGCAGATACGCAGTATTTT
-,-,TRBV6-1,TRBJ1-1,CASSEVGAMNTEAFF,TGTGCCAGCAGTGAAGTAGGGGCGATGAACACTGAAGCTTTCTTT
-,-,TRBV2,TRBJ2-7,CASSGIGGSSYEQYF,TGTGCCAGCAGCGGTATCGGAGGGAGCTCCTACGAGCAGTACTTC
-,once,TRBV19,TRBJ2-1,CASGGGGYNEQFF,TGTGCCAGTGGAGGGGGCGGATACAATGAGCAGTTCTTC